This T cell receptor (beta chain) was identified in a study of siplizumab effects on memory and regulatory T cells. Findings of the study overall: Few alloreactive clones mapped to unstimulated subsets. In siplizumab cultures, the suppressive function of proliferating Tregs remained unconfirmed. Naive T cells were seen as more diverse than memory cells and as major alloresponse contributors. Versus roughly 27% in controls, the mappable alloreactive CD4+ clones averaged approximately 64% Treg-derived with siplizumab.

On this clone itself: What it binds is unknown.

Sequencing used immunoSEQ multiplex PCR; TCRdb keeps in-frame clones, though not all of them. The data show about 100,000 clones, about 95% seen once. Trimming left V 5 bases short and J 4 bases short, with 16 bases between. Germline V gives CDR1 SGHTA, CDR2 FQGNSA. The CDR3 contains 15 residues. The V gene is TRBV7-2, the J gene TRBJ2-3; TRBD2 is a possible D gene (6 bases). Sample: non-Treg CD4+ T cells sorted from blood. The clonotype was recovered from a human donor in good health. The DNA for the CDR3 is TGTGCCAGCAGCGCACGGGGGAGGAACGCAGATACGCAGTATTTT. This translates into CASSARGRNADTQYF.